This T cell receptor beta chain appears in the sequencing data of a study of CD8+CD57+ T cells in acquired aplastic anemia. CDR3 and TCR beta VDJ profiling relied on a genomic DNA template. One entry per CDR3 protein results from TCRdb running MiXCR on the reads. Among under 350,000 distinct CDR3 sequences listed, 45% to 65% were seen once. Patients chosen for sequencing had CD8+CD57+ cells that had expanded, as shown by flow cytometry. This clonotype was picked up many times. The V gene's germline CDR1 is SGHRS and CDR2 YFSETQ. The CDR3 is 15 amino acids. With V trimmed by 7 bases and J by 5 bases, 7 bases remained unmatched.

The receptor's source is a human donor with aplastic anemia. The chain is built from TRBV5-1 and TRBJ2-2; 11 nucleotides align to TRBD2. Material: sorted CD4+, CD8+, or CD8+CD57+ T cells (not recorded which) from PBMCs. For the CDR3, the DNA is TGCGCCAGCCGTTCGGGACTAGCGGCGACCGGGGAGCTGTTTTTT. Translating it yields CASRSGLAATGELFF. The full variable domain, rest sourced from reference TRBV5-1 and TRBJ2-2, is KAGVTQTPRYLIKTRGQQVTLSCSPISGHRSVSWYQQTPGQGLQFLFEYFSETQRNKGNFPGRFSGRQFSNSRSEMNVSTLELGDSALYLCASRSGLAATGELFFGEGSRLTVL.